The 17 T cell receptor beta chains below were found in one sample sequenced in a study of shared clonotypes between healthy human individuals. Profiling relied on immunoSEQ multiplex PCR, and the TCRdb table lists in-frame clones only, not all of them. The sample lists approximately 330,000 clones; around 67% were seen once. Sequenced input: memory CD4+ T cells sorted from blood. Subset of the sample: CD45RA-negative fraction. These TCRs come from a man aged 25-45 years in good health.

The V call is TRBV5-1, the J call TRBJ2-7, with TRBD1 matching over 7 bases. J lost 4 bases, V lost 7 bases, and 14 bases had no gene match. Germline V gene lookup returns CDR1 SGHRS and CDR2 YFSETQ. The CDR3 runs 15 residues. The CDR3 loop is CASYQSRDRPYEQYF. The CDR3 nucleotides read TGCGCCAGCTATCAATCCCGGGACAGACCTTACGAGCAGTACTTC.

The rearrangement joins TRBV5-4 to TRBJ1-1; tentative D call: TRBD1 (5 bases). The germline V gene has CDR1 SGHNT and CDR2 YYREEE (reference sequence). This CDR3 is built from 15 residues. The germline V and J ends were trimmed by 4 bases and 1 base, with 14 bases remaining between them. CDR3 coding DNA: TGTGCCAGCAGCGTAGGGACGCTGTCGAACACTGAAGCTTTCTTT. Translation: CASSVGTLSNTEAFF.

For this clone: Other DNA sequences in this sample translate to the same CDR3. This chain links TRBV19 with TRBJ2-7; 11 bases agree with TRBD2. The CDR3 extends over 15 amino acids. Germline trimming cut 10 bases from V and 4 bases from J; bases unmatched to any gene: 12. Per germline, CDR1 LNHDA and CDR2 SQIVND (reference sequence). CDR3 DNA sequence: TGTGCCACCGCGACGGCTAGCGGGAGGACTTACGAGCAGTACTTC. Protein: CATATASGRTYEQYF.

The chain is built from TRBV6-6 and TRBJ1-4; maybe TRBD1 (6 bases). Per germline, CDR1 MNHNY and CDR2 SVGAGI (reference sequence). The V and J ends lost 6 bases and 4 bases respectively, with 15 bases between them. The CDR3 contains 15 residues. CDR3 region: CASRPTGPRNEKLFF. DNA of the CDR3: TGTGCCAGCAGGCCAACAGGGCCGCGTAATGAAAAACTGTTTTTT.

This clone was seen a few times. The chain employs TRBV28 and TRBJ2-1; weak D call: TRBD1 (6 bases). The germline CDR1 and CDR2 sequences are MDHEN and SYDVKM. The CDR3 spans 16 residues. V lost 5 bases to trimming and J lost 6 bases, with 20 bases between them. The CDR3 loop is CASSPRDTRSSNEQFF. CDR3 nucleotides: TGTGCCAGCAGTCCCCGGGACACCAGGTCGAGCAATGAGCAGTTCTTC.

The chain recombines TRBV9 with TRBJ2-1, with D possibly called TRBD1 or TRBD2 (5 bases each). V dropped 3 bases and J dropped 8 bases, with 15 bases sitting between them. CDR1 is SGDLS, CDR2 YYNGEE, per germline. The CDR3 is made up of 14 amino acids. The DNA of the CDR3 is TGTGCCAGCAGCGCCCGGGGCAGGGTACATGAGCAGTTCTTC. Its translation is CASSARGRVHEQFF.

This clone was counted between two and nine times. The V gene is TRBV6-5, the J gene TRBJ2-2; no reliable D call. Trimming took off 10 bases at V and 6 bases at J, with 15 bases between the two ends. Germline V gives CDR1 MNHEY, CDR2 SVGAGI. CDR3 length equals 13 residues. The CDR3 coding sequence is TGTGCCACCCGACTGGCTGTCGCCGGGGAGCTGTTTTTT. Translated: CATRLAVAGELFF.

Details on this clone: Germline is not matched at one junction end, which may reflect a read error. This chain connects TRBV6-6 to TRBJ1-5, with TRBD1 matching 12 bases. This CDR3 comprises 15 residues. Germline V lookup: CDR1 MNHNY, CDR2 SVGAGI (reference sequence). The CDR3 DNA is TGTGCCAGCAGTCCCGGGACAGGGGGCAAGCAGCCCCAGCATTTT. It yields the protein CASSPGTGGKQPQHF.

The sample holds a few counts of this clone. The gene calls are TRBV5-1 and TRBJ2-2; a weak D match, TRBD1 (6 bases). CDR1 and CDR2 (germline): SGHRS, YFSETQ. CDR3 length equals 17 residues. Deletions cut 4 bases from V and 3 bases from J, with 19 bases between. CDR3 sequence reads: CASSPGVDSFDTGELFF. The CDR3 bases are TGCGCCAGCAGCCCTGGGGTGGACAGTTTCGACACCGGGGAGCTGTTTTTT.

The chain links TRBV21-1 to TRBJ2-3; the table's D call, TRBD1, was not checked against the DNA. TRBV21-1 is listed as a pseudogene. The CDR3 is 17 amino acids. The CDR3 loop is CASSKGAGTGDTDTQYF. The DNA of the CDR3 is TGTGCCAGCAGCAAAGGGGCCGGGACAGGGGACACAGATACGCAGTATTTT.

The chain links TRBV4-1 to TRBJ2-3; no clear D. V was trimmed by 5 bases and J by 0 bases, leaving 27 bases between them. The CDR3 runs 20 residues. The germline CDR1 and CDR2 sequences are MGHRA and YSYEKL. The CDR3 DNA sequence: TGCGCCAGCAGCTTAGAATCGACGGGTCCGGCCACACCTAGCACAGATACGCAGTATTTT. It is translated as CASSLESTGPATPSTDTQYF.

This clone was seen many times. The V call is TRBV7-9, the J call TRBJ2-1; 13 nucleotides match TRBD2. The CDR3 spans 16 residues. Germline CDR1 is SEHNR and CDR2 is FQNEAQ (reference sequence). V lost 5 bases to trimming and J lost 9 bases; unmatched junction nucleotides: 10. CDR3 protein: CASSPSGLAGRGEQFF. The CDR3 coding sequence is TGTGCCAGCAGCCCCTCGGGACTAGCGGGACGGGGTGAGCAGTTCTTC.

This clone was observed once. This chain uses TRBV6-6 with TRBJ2-2; unclear D gene. The V end lost 4 bases, the J end lost 4 bases, and 13 bases lay between the germline ends. Germline CDR1 is MNHNY and CDR2 is SVGAGI (reference sequence). The length of the CDR3 is 15 residues. CDR3 sequence reads: CASSFKRAPTGELFF. CDR3 nucleotides: TGTGCCAGCAGTTTTAAGCGAGCGCCCACCGGGGAGCTGTTTTTT.

The rearrangement links TRBV5-6 to TRBJ1-2; D not resolved. Germline CDR1 SGHDT, CDR2 YYEEEE. CDR3 size: 12 residues. V was trimmed by 2 bases and J by 1 base, leaving 3 bases between them. In DNA, the CDR3 is TGTGCCAGCAGCTTAAGTAACTATGGCTACACCTTC. Its translation: CASSLSNYGYTF.

This clone was detected only a few times. V is TRBV25-1 and J is TRBJ1-6; 11 bases line up with TRBD1. Trimming took 4 bases from V and 19 from J; bases not matched to a gene: 6. The CDR3 is 12 residues long. The germline gives CDR1 MGHDK, CDR2 SYGVNS. CDR3: CASSVGTGGQHF. The CDR3, as DNA: TGTGCCAGCAGTGTAGGGACAGGGGGTCAGCACTTT.

There are a few counts of this clone. This sequence joins TRBV11-2 and TRBJ2-1; 9 nucleotides line up with TRBD2. Germline V gene data show CDR1 as SGHAT and CDR2 as FQNNGV. CDR3 size: 16 residues. With V trimmed by 0 bases and J by 15 bases, 15 bases remained unmatched. CDR3 sequence: CASSLDLGSGRYPMFF. The CDR3 DNA follows: TGTGCCAGCAGCTTAGATCTCGGGAGCGGGAGGTACCCCATGTTCTTC.

In regard to this clone: Other DNA sequences from this sample encode an identical CDR3 as well. The chain employs TRBV5-1 and TRBJ2-7, with TRBD2 identical over 7 bases. Germline lookup yields CDR1 SGHRS and CDR2 YFSETQ. The junction had 11 bases not matched to a gene; V was cut back by 5 bases and J by 3 bases. This CDR3 spans 15 amino acids. The DNA for the CDR3 is TGCGCCAGCAGGGAGGAGGGACTAAAGTACTACGAGCAGTACTTC. This translates into CASREEGLKYYEQYF.